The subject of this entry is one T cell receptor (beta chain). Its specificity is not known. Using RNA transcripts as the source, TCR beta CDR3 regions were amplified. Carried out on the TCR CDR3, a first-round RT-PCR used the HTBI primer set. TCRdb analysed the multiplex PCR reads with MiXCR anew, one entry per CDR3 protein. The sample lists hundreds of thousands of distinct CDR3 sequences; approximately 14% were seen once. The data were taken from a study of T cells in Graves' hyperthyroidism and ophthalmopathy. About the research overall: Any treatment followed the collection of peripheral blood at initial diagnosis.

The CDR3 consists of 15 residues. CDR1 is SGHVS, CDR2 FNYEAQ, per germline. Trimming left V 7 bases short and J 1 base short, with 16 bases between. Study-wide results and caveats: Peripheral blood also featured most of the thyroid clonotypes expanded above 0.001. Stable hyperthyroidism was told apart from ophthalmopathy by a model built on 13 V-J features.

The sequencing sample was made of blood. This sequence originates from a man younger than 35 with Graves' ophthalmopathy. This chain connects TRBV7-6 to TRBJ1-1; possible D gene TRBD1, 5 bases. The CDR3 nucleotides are TGTGCCAGCACCATATCTGGAAGGGGGAACACTGAAGCTTTCTTT. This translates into CASTISGRGNTEAFF.